This record covers a single T cell receptor (beta chain). The antigen remains undetermined. An end of the junction does not agree with germline; a read error may underlie this. The data originate from a study of T cell repertoires in cytomegalovirus infection. Study in general: Indicated by public TCR beta signatures were CMV infection and matching HLA type.

Study-wide points: Cumulative frequency (of public TCR beta family members) identified carriers of CMV plus the relevant HLA.

TCRdb used MiXCR to reprocess the reads, holding one entry per CDR3 protein. Of some 450,000 distinct CDR3 sequences listed, roughly 30% are singletons. The length of the CDR3 is 15 residues. CDR1 LGHNA and CDR2 YSLEER come from the germline V gene. The source of this sequence is a human donor in good health (CMV status not recorded). Some clones in this sample may be carry-over from other donors' samples. The rearrangement links TRBV4-3 to TRBJ1-1; TRBD1 agrees at 8 bases. The sequenced sample consisted of PBMCs. The CDR3 here is CTSSQMGQVNTEDFF. The CDR3 DNA sequence: TGCACCAGCAGCCAGATGGGACAGGTGAACACTGAAGATTTCTTT.